The 4 T cell receptor beta chains below were found in one sample sequenced in a study of cytomegalovirus exposure and HLA in healthy donors. PCR was performed using 60 Vbeta and 13 Jbeta primers. The data were produced by immunoSEQ multiplex PCR, yet TCRdb's version contains in-frame clones alone and is incomplete. The sample has about 190,000 clones, about 87% seen once. The sequencing sample was made of PBMCs. The receptors originated from a young woman in good health and CMV-seronegative.

The genes are TRBV5-8 and TRBJ1-2; 10 bases agree with TRBD1. After removal of 0 bases from V and 4 bases from J, the junction contained 6 bases not matched to a gene. Germline V gene data show CDR1 as SGHTS and CDR2 as YDEGEE. This CDR3 spans 16 amino acids. This CDR3 reads CASSLVPGQGSYGYTF. The CDR3 nucleotides are TGTGCCAGCAGCTTGGTTCCGGGACAGGGGTCCTATGGCTACACCTTC.

V is TRBV5-1 and J is TRBJ2-2, with 10 bases matching TRBD1. V shed 3 bases, J shed 5 bases, and the junction held 10 bases outside the gene matches. Per germline, CDR1 SGHRS and CDR2 YFSETQ. The CDR3 spans 17 residues. The CDR3 coding sequence is TGCGCCAGCAGCTACCCGACAGGGGGCGAGGTAACCGGGGAGCTGTTTTTT. Residues: CASSYPTGGEVTGELFF.

The chain is built from TRBV5-4 and TRBJ2-7, with D maybe TRBD2 (5 bases). Germline CDR1 and CDR2: SGHNT and YYREEE (reference sequence). Trimming removed 0 bases at V and 0 bases at J, with 10 bases between. This CDR3 spans 15 amino acids. CDR3 amino acids: CASSLEAESSYEQYF. Here the CDR3 DNA reads TGTGCCAGCAGCTTGGAAGCGGAGAGCTCCTACGAGCAGTACTTC.

The chain recombines TRBV7-2 with TRBJ2-7; 11 positions agree with TRBD2. The V segment lost 4 bases and the J segment 1 base; nucleotides outside the gene matches: 3. The CDR3 runs to 15 residues. Germline V gene data show CDR1 as SGHTA and CDR2 as FQGNSA. The CDR3 here is CASSSTSGGSYEQYF. The CDR3 DNA sequence: TGTGCCAGCAGCTCCACTAGCGGGGGTTCCTACGAGCAGTACTTC.